The 30 T cell receptor beta chains reported below all come from one sample, sequenced in a study of cytomegalovirus exposure and HLA in healthy donors. The PCR employed 60 Vbeta primers together with 13 Jbeta primers. Method: immunoSEQ multiplex PCR; TCRdb's copy keeps in-frame clones and lacks some. The data contain around 280,000 clones, around 90% of them singletons. Sequenced material: PBMCs. The receptors originated from a woman aged 18 to 35 in good health and CMV-seronegative.

The gene calls are TRBV7-2 and TRBJ2-1; TRBD2 agrees at 9 bases. The junction had 4 bases not matched to a gene; V was cut back by 1 base and J by 9 bases. Looked up from germline, CDR1 is SGHTA and CDR2 is FQGNSA. There are 14 residues in the CDR3. CDR3: CASSLGTSVTEQFF. The CDR3 coding sequence is TGTGCCAGCAGCTTAGGGACTAGCGTGACTGAGCAGTTCTTC. Using reference TRBV7-2 and TRBJ2-1 for the parts outside the CDR3, the full variable domain is GAGVSQSPSNKVTEKGKDVELRCDPISGHTALYWYRQSLGQGLEFLIYFQGNSAPDKSGLPSDRFSAERTGGSVSTLTIQRTQQEDSAVYLCASSLGTSVTEQFFGPGTRLTVL.

The sample holds one count of this clone. J is TRBJ2-3 and V is TRBV6-5, with a possible D match to TRBD2 (5 bases). Trimming pared 5 bases from V and 0 bases from J, leaving 12 bases between. The CDR3 is made up of 15 amino acids. Germline V gene data show CDR1 as MNHEY and CDR2 as SVGAGI. The CDR3 reads CASSLTSASTDTQYF. CDR3 nucleotide sequence: TGTGCCAGCAGTCTTACTAGTGCAAGCACAGATACGCAGTATTTT.

V gene TRBV6-6 combines with J gene TRBJ1-1; 7 nucleotides line up with TRBD1. The J segment lost 0 bases and the V segment lost 6 bases, leaving 7 bases of the junction unmatched. The CDR3 extends over 15 amino acids. Germline CDR1 MNHNY, CDR2 SVGAGI (reference sequence). The CDR3 region has the DNA TGTGCCAGCAGCCTAAACAGGGGAATGAACACTGAAGCTTTCTTT. It yields the protein CASSLNRGMNTEAFF.

This clone came up once. This chain uses TRBV4-1 with TRBJ2-3; TRBD1 might be the D (6 bases). The germline gives CDR1 MGHRA, CDR2 YSYEKL. The V end was cut by 4 bases, the J end by 6 bases, with 8 bases between. CDR3 length equals 12 residues. The CDR3 here is CASSRQGDTQYF. As DNA, the CDR3 is TGCGCCAGCAGCCGTCAGGGGGATACGCAGTATTTT.

The rearrangement links TRBV6-5 to TRBJ1-1; D is uncertain. Germline lookup yields CDR1 MNHEY and CDR2 SVGAGI. The CDR3 contains 14 residues. Trimming cost V 6 bases and J 0 bases, with 11 bases left between them. CDR3 coding DNA: TGTGCCAGCAGGCGCGAAGTGATGAACACTGAAGCTTTCTTT. It codes for CASRREVMNTEAFF.

This clone was seen just once. The V and J genes are TRBV7-9 and TRBJ1-6; possibly TRBD1 for D (6 bases). Deletions cut 0 bases from V and 4 bases from J, with 16 bases between. The CDR3 spans 18 residues. Germline CDR1 is SEHNR and CDR2 is FQNEAQ (reference sequence). CDR3: CASSLAEETGWYNSPLHF. CDR3 nucleotide sequence: TGTGCCAGCAGCTTAGCTGAAGAGACAGGATGGTATAATTCACCCCTCCACTTT.

The chain uses TRBV6-5 and TRBJ2-7; TRBD1 aligns across 7 bases. The CDR3 covers 11 residues. The ends lost 10 bases at V and 5 bases at J; junction bases unmatched: 5. Germline V gene sequence: CDR1 MNHEY, CDR2 SVGAGI. The CDR3 DNA reads TGTGCCACCAAAGGGGGCCACGAGCAGTACTTC. It codes for CATKGGHEQYF.

J is TRBJ2-5 and V is TRBV5-1; 8 nucleotides agree with TRBD1. Matching the DNA end better, TRBJ2-7 makes the J call doubtful. This CDR3 comprises 14 residues. CDR1 is SGHRS, CDR2 YFSETQ, per germline. Here the CDR3 DNA reads TGCGCCAGCAGCTTGGTAGGACAGGGCTACGAGCAGTACTTC. Residues: CASSLVGQGYEQYF.

The chain links TRBV29-1 to TRBJ2-5; D unresolved. CDR1 SQVTM and CDR2 ANQGSEA come from the germline V gene. The ends were cut back, 5 bases at V and 0 bases at J, with 4 bases in the middle. The CDR3 runs to 11 residues. The CDR3 sequence is CSVIDQETQYF. The CDR3 coding sequence is TGCAGCGTTATCGACCAAGAGACCCAGTACTTC.

The chain carries TRBV4-1 and TRBJ1-4; tentatively, D is TRBD1 (5 bases). Germline V gene sequence: CDR1 MGHRA, CDR2 YSYEKL. V was trimmed by 0 bases and J by 3 bases, leaving 8 bases between them. CDR3 length: 15 residues. CDR3 in DNA: TGCGCCAGCAGCCAAGAGAAGGGGTCTAATGAAAAACTGTTTTTT. Translating gives CASSQEKGSNEKLFF.

The chain joins TRBV6-5 to TRBJ2-5; a weak D match, TRBD2 (7 bases). Trimming took 2 bases from V and 2 from J, leaving 12 bases between them. The CDR3 runs to 15 residues. The V gene's germline CDR1 is MNHEY and CDR2 SVGAGI. The CDR3 DNA sequence: TGTGCCAGCAGTTACGGCGGGGGCGGACAAGAGACCCAGTACTTC. As protein: CASSYGGGGQETQYF.

V usage is TRBV27 and J usage is TRBJ2-3, with 9 nucleotides matching TRBD2. J gave up 2 bases and V 2 bases, and 5 bases lay outside the gene matches. The CDR3 length is 16 residues. Germline V gene lookup returns CDR1 MNHEY and CDR2 SMNVEV (reference sequence). CDR3 bases: TGTGCCAGCAGTTTAGTAGGGACTAGCCTCACAGATACGCAGTATTTT. Translation: CASSLVGTSLTDTQYF.

The chain joins TRBV7-8 to TRBJ1-5; no definite D call. V shed 5 bases and J shed 4 bases, with 12 bases lying between them. Germline V gene data show CDR1 as SGHVS and CDR2 as FQNEAQ. CDR3 length: 14 amino acids. The chain's CDR3 is CASSTETSNQPQHF. In DNA, the CDR3 is TGTGCCAGCAGCACGGAGACCTCAAATCAGCCCCAGCATTTT.

This chain links TRBV29-1 with TRBJ2-1, with TRBD1 as a possible D gene (6 bases). Germline values: CDR1 SQVTM, CDR2 ANQGSEA. This CDR3 is 14 amino acids long. Between the trimmed V and J ends, which lost 5 bases and 2 bases, there was a span of 13 bases. CDR3: CSVQGGEAYNEQFF. The CDR3, as DNA: TGCAGCGTTCAAGGGGGAGAAGCCTACAATGAGCAGTTCTTC.

The CDR3 DNA reads as TGTGCCAGCAGTGCTCTGACTACCCATAACACCGGGGAGCTGTTTTTT. Translated: CASSALTTHNTGELFF. The J gene is TRBJ2-2, the V gene TRBV6-6, with D possibly TRBD2 on 5 matching bases. The CDR3 consists of 16 residues. CDR1 and CDR2 (germline): MNHNY, SVGAGI (reference sequence). The V gene lost 5 bases and the J gene lost 2 bases, with 15 bases spanning the gap.

The chain couples TRBV7-3 to TRBJ2-1, with 10 bases lining up with TRBD2. V trimming: 1 base; J trimming: 13 bases; junction bases outside the gene matches: 13. The CDR3 sequence is 16 residues long. Looked up from germline, CDR1 is SGHTA and CDR2 is FQGTGA. The CDR3 DNA follows: TGTGCCAGCAGCTTAATGGGGCTAGCGGGGGCTTCGGAACAGTTCTTC. It translates to CASSLMGLAGASEQFF.

This chain uses TRBV18 with TRBJ2-7, with D maybe TRBD1 (5 bases). The CDR3 totals 16 residues. From germline, CDR1 is KGHSH and CDR2 LQKENI. Trimming stripped 6 bases from V and 1 base from J, with 19 bases between. The CDR3 coding sequence is TGTGCCAGCTCCAAGACCCCAGGGTCAGATTCCTACGAGCAGTACTTC. Its translation: CASSKTPGSDSYEQYF.

The CDR3 nucleotides are TGCGCCAGCAGCTTGGCAGGGCTCGATCAGCCCCAGCATTTT. This translates into CASSLAGLDQPQHF. The chain recombines TRBV5-1 with TRBJ1-5; a weak D match, TRBD1 (5 bases). The length of the CDR3 is 14 residues. Per germline, CDR1 SGHRS and CDR2 YFSETQ. Trimming stripped 0 bases from V and 5 bases from J, with 9 bases between.

The rearrangement joins TRBV11-3 to TRBJ2-1; 9 bases align to TRBD1. Germline V gene sequence: CDR1 SGHNT, CDR2 YENEEA. The CDR3 runs to 14 residues. V lost 2 bases and J lost 10; bases outside the gene matches: 6. The CDR3 is CASSLLTGTGEQFF. In nucleotides, the CDR3 is TGTGCCAGCAGCTTACTAACCGGGACAGGGGAGCAGTTCTTC.

This clone came up a few times. J is TRBJ1-5 and V is TRBV7-9, with unresolved D. Germline V gene sequence: CDR1 SEHNR, CDR2 FQNEAQ (reference sequence). The CDR3 spans 17 residues. V shed 2 bases and J shed 0 bases, with 14 bases lying between them. The CDR3 spells CASSLSYTDYSNQPQHF. DNA of the CDR3: TGTGCCAGCAGCTTAAGTTATACAGATTATAGCAATCAGCCCCAGCATTTT.

This chain links TRBV12-5 with TRBJ2-2; the D gene is possibly TRBD1 (5 bases). Germline assignment: CDR1 LGHNT and CDR2 FRNRAP. This CDR3 comprises 15 residues. V dropped 5 bases and J dropped 1 base, with 11 bases sitting between them. The CDR3 DNA reads TGTGCTAGTGGTCCCATTACAGGGAACACCGGGGAGCTGTTTTTT. Residues: CASGPITGNTGELFF.

This clone was seen once. Compared with germline, one end of the junction differs, possibly owing to a read error. This sample includes further DNA sequences coding for the same CDR3. The J gene is TRBJ1-6, the V gene TRBV7-9, with a tentative D call TRBD1 (5 bases). The germline V gene has CDR1 SEHNR and CDR2 FQNEAQ (reference sequence). The CDR3 has 18 amino acids. The CDR3 region has the DNA TGTGCCAGCAGGGCCGGTACAGGCTATAGCTCCTATAATTCCCCCCTCCACTTT. Its protein is CASRAGTGYSSYNSPLHF.

V usage is TRBV29-1 and J usage is TRBJ2-2; 9 bases are shared with TRBD2. Per germline, CDR1 SQVTM and CDR2 ANQGSEA. CDR3 size: 18 residues. The V segment lost 6 bases and the J segment 0 bases; nucleotides outside the gene matches: 14. Here the CDR3 DNA reads TGCAGCGTCCCCGTCCGAGGTAGCGGGGGCTCGAACACCGGGGAGCTGTTTTTT. Protein sequence: CSVPVRGSGGSNTGELFF.

The chain links TRBV11-2 to TRBJ2-5; possibly TRBD2 for D (7 bases). Trimming left V 4 bases short and J 3 bases short, with 21 bases between. This CDR3 is 17 amino acids long. CDR1 and CDR2 (germline): SGHAT, FQNNGV. CDR3 DNA: TGTGCCAGCAGCTCCCTATCGTTCGCGGGGGCCAAAGAGACCCAGTACTTC. Protein sequence: CASSSLSFAGAKETQYF.

The gene calls are TRBV6-1 and TRBJ2-3; TRBD2 matches at 7 bases. The CDR3 runs 11 residues. The V gene's germline CDR1 is MNHNS and CDR2 SASEGT. The junction had 0 bases not matched to a gene; V was cut back by 4 bases and J by 8 bases. This chain's CDR3 is CASSAGGTQYF. The CDR3 nucleotides read TGTGCCAGCAGTGCGGGGGGTACGCAGTATTTT.

V is TRBV4-1 and J is TRBJ2-1, with 7 nucleotides matching TRBD2. V shed 4 bases and J 8 bases; nucleotides not matched to a gene: 11. This CDR3 spans 15 amino acids. Germline assignment: CDR1 MGHRA and CDR2 YSYEKL. Written as DNA, the CDR3 is TGCGCCAGCAGCCCCGTGCTAGCGGCCTGGGATGAGCAGTTCTTC. Translated: CASSPVLAAWDEQFF.

This clone has only one observation. The genes are TRBV6-5 and TRBJ2-2; perhaps TRBD1 as D (6 bases). The V end was cut by 2 bases, the J end by 7 bases, with 11 bases between. The CDR3 consists of 14 residues. The V gene's germline CDR1 is MNHEY and CDR2 SVGAGI. Written as DNA, the CDR3 is TGTGCCAGCAGTTACGGGGGCGAGGGCGGGGAGCTGTTTTTT. It yields the protein CASSYGGEGGELFF.

The chain uses TRBV5-6 and TRBJ2-7, with 8 bases identical to TRBD2. Germline V gives CDR1 SGHDT, CDR2 YYEEEE. After removal of 0 bases from V and 3 bases from J, the junction contained 11 bases not matched to a gene. CDR3 length: 17 amino acids. CDR3 sequence: CASSLEGFSGTRYEQYF. The CDR3 nucleotides are TGTGCCAGCAGCTTGGAGGGGTTTAGCGGGACCCGCTACGAGCAGTACTTC.

This clone was picked up a small number of times. The rearrangement joins TRBV6-6 to TRBJ2-7; TRBD1 aligns across 9 bases. This CDR3 is 12 amino acids long. After removal of 11 bases from V and 2 bases from J, the junction contained 4 bases not matched to a gene. Germline lookup yields CDR1 MNHNY and CDR2 SVGAGI (reference sequence). The CDR3 DNA follows: TGTGCCGGGGGACAGGGTCCCTACGAGCAGTACTTC. Its protein product is CAGGQGPYEQYF.

The chain carries TRBV6-6 and TRBJ1-2, with 7 bases identical to TRBD1. Germline-derived CDR1 and CDR2 are MNHNY and SVGAGI (reference sequence). With V trimmed by 2 bases and J by 2 bases, 5 bases remained unmatched. The CDR3 consists of 15 residues. The CDR3 coding sequence is TGTGCCAGCAGTTACGAGACAGGGCCCAACTATGGCTACACCTTC. Protein: CASSYETGPNYGYTF.